This T cell receptor beta chain stems from a study of cytomegalovirus exposure and HLA in healthy donors. Study as a whole: T cells numbering around 180 million yielded around 120 million unique TCR beta sequences in an earlier analysis.

Both 60 Vbeta primers and 13 Jbeta primers went into the PCR. Produced via immunoSEQ multiplex PCR; TCRdb's table is partial and in-frame only. Of roughly 130,000 clones in the sample, approximately 80% were seen once. From germline, CDR1 is PRHDT and CDR2 FYEKMQ (reference sequence). With V trimmed by 3 bases and J by 1 base, 12 bases remained unmatched. This CDR3 comprises 19 residues. The chain employs TRBV13 and TRBJ2-7, with TRBD2 matching over 13 bases. This receptor was identified in a woman younger than 30 in good health and CMV-seropositive. The source material was PBMCs. The CDR3 reads CASSFDRGLAGPASYEQYF. DNA of the CDR3: TGTGCCAGCAGCTTCGACAGGGGACTAGCGGGGCCAGCGTCCTACGAGCAGTACTTC.